Following are 21 T cell receptor beta chains from one sample sequenced in a study of vaccination effects on CD4 cells after COVID-19. Their specific antigens are unknown. Assay: immunoSEQ multiplex PCR; the TCRdb copy retains only in-frame clones and omits some. The sample lists around 50,000 clones; more than 75% were seen once. Antigen-specific CD4+ T cell clonotypes were called by their expansion after viral peptide-pool culture in ViraFEST. It was after around eleven days of culture that CD4+ T cells were isolated. According to PCR results, the person was infected with SARS-CoV-2 between March and December 2020. Source: CD4+ T cells from PBMCs cultured with HIV peptides, taken before COVID-19 vaccination. As to subset: HIV-1 Nef peptide pool negative control/reference culture. Receptor source: a human donor who had a prior SARS-CoV-2 infection.

The chain employs TRBV7-2 and TRBJ1-2, with D perhaps matching TRBD1 (5 bases). The germline V gene encodes CDR1 SGHTA and CDR2 FQGNSA. There are 13 residues in the CDR3. V lost 5 bases to trimming and J lost 8 bases, with 15 bases between them. The DNA for the CDR3 is TGTGCCAGCAGCCCTACAAGAAGGGGCGGCTACACCTTC. This codes for CASSPTRRGGYTF. The whole variable domain, remainder taken from reference TRBV7-2 and TRBJ1-2, is GAGVSQSPSNKVTEKGKDVELRCDPISGHTALYWYRQSLGQGLEFLIYFQGNSAPDKSGLPSDRFSAERTGGSVSTLTIQRTQQEDSAVYLCASSPTRRGGYTFGSGTRLTVV.

This clone was counted only a few times. The chain carries TRBV18 and TRBJ2-5, with TRBD2 as a possible D gene (5 bases). Germline V gene data show CDR1 as KGHSH and CDR2 as LQKENI. This CDR3 is 13 amino acids long. The ends were cut back, 3 bases at V and 4 bases at J, with 9 bases in the middle. The chain's CDR3 is CASSPHAGETQYF. The DNA of the CDR3 is TGTGCCAGCTCACCTCACGCGGGAGAGACCCAGTACTTC.

The rearrangement links TRBV18 to TRBJ1-1; 12 positions match TRBD1. V gave up 3 bases and J gave up 1 base; unmatched junction bases: 6. Germline-derived CDR1 and CDR2 are KGHSH and LQKENI. This CDR3 comprises 17 residues. CDR3 bases: TGTGCCAGCTCACCGGACGGGACAGGGGGCTGGAACACTGAAGCTTTCTTT. Translated, it gives CASSPDGTGGWNTEAFF.

V and J are TRBV3-1 (or the pseudogene TRBV3-2) and TRBJ2-2; 10 bases are a match to TRBD2. Trimming at V came to 2 bases and at J to 4 bases, leaving 4 bases not matched to a gene. This CDR3 spans 16 amino acids. Germline lookup yields CDR1 LGHDT and CDR2 YNNKEL (reference sequence). Here the CDR3 reads CASSQITSGATGELFF. In nucleotides, the CDR3 is TGTGCCAGCAGCCAAATAACTAGCGGGGCCACCGGGGAGCTGTTTTTT.

V and J are TRBV2 and TRBJ2-7, with D uncertain. V was pared by 3 bases and J by 2 bases, with 14 bases between. The CDR3 sequence is 15 residues long. Per germline, CDR1 SNHLY and CDR2 FYNNEI. The CDR3 DNA follows: TGTGCCAGCAGTGATCTGGGAAGAATAACCTACGAGCAGTACTTC. Translating it yields CASSDLGRITYEQYF.

The V call is TRBV30, the J call TRBJ2-7; D could derive from TRBD1 or TRBD2 (5 bases each). This CDR3 region has 16 residues. Trimming took 5 bases from V and 3 from J, leaving 23 bases between them. From germline, CDR1 is GTSNPN and CDR2 SVGIG (reference sequence). CDR3 in DNA: TGTGCCTGGGACAGTGTTTGGACGGGAACATACTACGAGCAGTACTTC. It codes for CAWDSVWTGTYYEQYF. The whole variable domain, filled in from reference TRBV30 and TRBJ2-7, reads SQTIHQWPATLVQPVGSPLSLECTVEGTSNPNLYWYRQAAGRGLQLLFYSVGIGQISSEVPQNLSASRPQDRQFILSSKKLLLSDSGFYLCAWDSVWTGTYYEQYFGPGTRLTVT.

This clone came up once. Mismatch with germline at one junction end may stem from a read error. In DNA, the CDR3 is TGTGCCGGCAGCGGTTACGATGGCTACACCTTC. Translating it yields CAGSGYDGYTF. J is TRBJ1-2 and V is TRBV6-6; no reliable D call. CDR3 length equals 11 residues. Per germline, CDR1 MNHNY and CDR2 SVGAGI (reference sequence).

In this sample, this clone turned up once. The rearrangement links TRBV11-3 to TRBJ2-1, with TRBD1 as a possible D gene (5 bases). Trimming pared 5 bases from V and 5 bases from J, leaving 19 bases between. The V gene's germline CDR1 is SGHNT and CDR2 YENEEA. The CDR3 extends over 16 amino acids. The CDR3 nucleotides are TGTGCCAGCAGCCGACGTGGGGCAGGGCCGAACAATGAGCAGTTCTTC. Translated: CASSRRGAGPNNEQFF.

CDR3 in DNA: TGTGCCAGCTCACCCAGGGGAGTGTTTATCCCTCTAGCCAAAAACATTCAGTACTTC. It encodes CASSPRGVFIPLAKNIQYF. The V and J genes are TRBV18 and TRBJ2-4; D might be TRBD1 (6 bases). This CDR3 spans 19 amino acids. Germline loops: CDR1 KGHSH, CDR2 LQKENI. Between the trimmed V and J ends, which lost 3 bases and 0 bases, there was a span of 21 bases.

This sequence joins TRBV18 and TRBJ2-1; no reliable D call. CDR1 and CDR2 (germline): KGHSH, LQKENI. The CDR3 totals 14 residues. The V end lost 6 bases, the J end lost 3 bases, and 12 bases lay between the germline ends. DNA of the CDR3: TGTGCCAGCTCCCCTGATGCGTTCTACAATGAGCAGTTCTTC. This codes for CASSPDAFYNEQFF.

V and J are TRBV25-1 and TRBJ2-5, with TRBD1 matching over 7 bases. This CDR3 is built from 12 residues. Germline lookup yields CDR1 MGHDK and CDR2 SYGVNS. J gave up 5 bases and V 8 bases, and 5 bases lay outside the gene matches. This chain's CDR3 is CASDTQGETQYF. DNA of the CDR3: TGTGCCAGCGACACACAGGGGGAGACCCAGTACTTC.

The rearrangement uses TRBV5-1 and TRBJ1-1; tentative D call: TRBD1 (5 bases). The CDR3 length is 14 residues. The V gene lost 5 bases and the J gene lost 5 bases, with 16 bases spanning the gap. Germline V gene data show CDR1 as SGHRS and CDR2 as YFSETQ. The CDR3: CASRGGGSETEAFF. The CDR3 region has the DNA TGCGCCAGCAGGGGCGGGGGGTCTGAAACTGAAGCTTTCTTT.

This sequence joins TRBV2 and TRBJ2-3; D call uncertain. V was pared by 11 bases and J by 0 bases, with 15 bases between. There are 14 residues in the CDR3. From germline, CDR1 is SNHLY and CDR2 FYNNEI. CDR3 region: CALLGGPSTDTQYF. For the CDR3, the DNA is TGTGCCCTGCTGGGCGGTCCTAGCACAGATACGCAGTATTTT. Full variable domain (rest looked up from reference TRBV2 and TRBJ2-3): EPEVTQTPSHQVTQMGQEVILRCVPISNHLYFYWYRQILGQKVEFLVSFYNNEISEKSEIFDDQFSVERPDGSNFTLKIRSTKLEDSAMYFCALLGGPSTDTQYFGPGTRLTVL.

The rearrangement uses TRBV12-3 or TRBV12-4 and TRBJ2-2; D remains unclear. With 2 bases removed from V and 5 bases from J, the gap between germline ends came to 6 bases. The CDR3 is 13 amino acids. CDR3 in amino acids: CASSLSATGELFF. Here the CDR3 DNA reads TGTGCCAGCAGTTTATCGGCAACCGGGGAGCTGTTTTTT.

The chain couples TRBV7-2 to TRBJ2-3, with a weak D call TRBD1 (6 bases). From germline, CDR1 is SGHTA and CDR2 FQGNSA. The length of the CDR3 is 16 residues. The V and J ends lost 7 bases and 0 bases respectively, with 17 bases between them. The CDR3 nucleotides are TGTGCCAGCACCCATTCGGGGACACCTAGCACAGATACGCAGTATTTT. Protein sequence: CASTHSGTPSTDTQYF. Using reference TRBV7-2 and TRBJ2-3 for the parts outside the CDR3, the full variable domain is GAGVSQSPSNKVTEKGKDVELRCDPISGHTALYWYRQSLGQGLEFLIYFQGNSAPDKSGLPSDRFSAERTGGSVSTLTIQRTQQEDSAVYLCASTHSGTPSTDTQYFGPGTRLTVL.

The chain links TRBV6-5 to TRBJ2-7, with TRBD1 identical over 7 bases. This CDR3 contains 14 residues. V lost 5 bases, J lost 3 bases, and 7 bases stayed unmatched. Germline V gene data show CDR1 as MNHEY and CDR2 as SVGAGI. This CDR3 is CASSPGDSLYEQYF. As DNA, the CDR3 is TGTGCCAGCAGTCCAGGGGACAGCCTCTACGAGCAGTACTTC.

The rearrangement joins TRBV6-5 to TRBJ2-5; 8 bases are a match to TRBD2. V was pared by 6 bases and J by 4 bases, with 10 bases of the junction left unmatched. Germline V gives CDR1 MNHEY, CDR2 SVGAGI. The CDR3 runs 15 residues. CDR3 DNA sequence: TGTGCCAGCAGAGAGCCGGGACTAGGGACAGAGACCCAGTACTTC. Its translation is CASREPGLGTETQYF.

The CDR3 coding sequence is TGTGCCAGCAGCTTAGTATGGGGTGGTGACACGCAGTATTTT. It yields the protein CASSLVWGGDTQYF. The chain has TRBV7-9 and TRBJ2-3; no definite D call. Germline values: CDR1 SEHNR, CDR2 FQNEAQ (reference sequence). Trimming removed 1 base at V and 9 bases at J, with 14 bases between. The CDR3 covers 14 residues.

This chain connects TRBV11-2 to TRBJ2-7; the D is unclear. V dropped 0 bases and J dropped 0 bases, with 9 bases sitting between them. The CDR3 extends over 15 amino acids. Germline CDR1 reads SGHAT; CDR2 reads FQNNGV. In DNA form, the CDR3 reads TGTGCCAGCAGCTTAGAGGGGTCCAGCTCCTACGAGCAGTACTTC. Its protein is CASSLEGSSSYEQYF.

The rearrangement links TRBV7-3 to TRBJ2-7; 13 nucleotides agree with TRBD2. Germline lookup yields CDR1 SGHTA and CDR2 FQGTGA. The CDR3 is made up of 14 amino acids. The V and J ends lost 5 bases and 6 bases, in that order; junction bases with no gene match: 4. The DNA of the CDR3 is TGTGCCAGCAGCCCAGGACTAGCGGGAGCCGAGCAGTACTTC. Its translation is CASSPGLAGAEQYF.

The rearrangement uses TRBV5-1 and TRBJ2-1, with D maybe TRBD2 (6 bases). The V gene lost 5 bases and the J gene lost 2 bases, with 11 bases spanning the gap. Germline assignment: CDR1 SGHRS and CDR2 YFSETQ. CDR3 length: 14 amino acids. The CDR3 loop reads CASRGSGAYNEQFF. Here the CDR3 DNA reads TGCGCCAGCAGGGGTAGCGGAGCCTACAATGAGCAGTTCTTC.